The 2 T cell receptor beta chains reported below all come from one sample, sequenced in a study of blood T cell repertoires in COVID-19. Sequencing was performed with immunoSEQ multiplex PCR; in TCRdb, only in-frame clones are kept and a portion is missing. Among 300,000 to 450,000 clones listed, around 87% were seen once. Input material: PBMCs or T cells enriched from blood (not recorded which). These receptors were obtained from a man between 18 and 35 years old who had recovered from COVID-19.

V gene TRBV3-1 (or the pseudogene TRBV3-2) combines with J gene TRBJ1-6; 7 bases line up with TRBD1. Trimming took 4 bases from V and 4 from J; bases not matched to a gene: 4. Germline V gene data show CDR1 as LGHDT and CDR2 as YNNKEL (reference sequence). There are 15 residues in the CDR3. The CDR3 sequence: CASSRDRAYNSPLHF. The CDR3 DNA reads as TGTGCCAGCAGCCGGGACAGAGCTTATAATTCACCCCTCCACTTT.

This clone was counted a single time. This chain joins TRBV7-9 and TRBJ2-3; 7 nucleotides align to TRBD2. Unmatched junction bases numbered 4, after V lost 4 bases and J lost 0 bases. There are 15 residues in the CDR3. The germline gives CDR1 SEHNR, CDR2 FQNEAQ (reference sequence). For the CDR3, the DNA is TGTGCCAGCAGCTCCCGTAGCGGGAGCACAGATACGCAGTATTTT. It codes for CASSSRSGSTDTQYF.